Sequencing of this T cell receptor (beta chain) was carried out in a study of blood T cell repertoires in COVID-19. This CDR3 spans 14 amino acids. Germline V gene data show CDR1 as LNHDA and CDR2 as SQIVND (reference sequence). V was pared by 3 bases and J by 6 bases, with 14 bases between. Measured with immunoSEQ multiplex PCR; TCRdb has only the in-frame clones, and not every one. This table holds about 170,000 clones, around four fifths found once. Specimen: PBMCs or T cells enriched from blood (not recorded which). This TCR derives from a woman aged 50 to 60 in a cohort exposed to, infected with or recovered from COVID-19 (not recorded which). The V gene is TRBV19, the J gene TRBJ2-5; tentative D call: TRBD1 (7 bases). The CDR3 sequence is CASSIRSGGKTQYF. CDR3 nucleotide sequence: TGTGCCAGTAGTATTCGGTCAGGGGGGAAGACCCAGTACTTC. Combining the CDR3 with reference TRBV19 and TRBJ2-5 gives the whole variable domain DGGITQSPKYLFRKEGQNVTLSCEQNLNHDAMYWYRQDPGQGLRLIYYSQIVNDFQKGDIAEGYSVSREKKESFPLTVTSAQKNPTAFYLCASSIRSGGKTQYFGPGTRLLVL.